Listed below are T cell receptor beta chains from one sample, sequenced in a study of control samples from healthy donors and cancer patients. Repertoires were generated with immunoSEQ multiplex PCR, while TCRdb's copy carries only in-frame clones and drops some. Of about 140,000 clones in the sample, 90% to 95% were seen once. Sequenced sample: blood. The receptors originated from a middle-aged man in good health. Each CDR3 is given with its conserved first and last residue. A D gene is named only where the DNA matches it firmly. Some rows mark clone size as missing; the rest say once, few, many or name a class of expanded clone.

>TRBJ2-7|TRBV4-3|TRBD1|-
CASSRAGTGSYEQYF
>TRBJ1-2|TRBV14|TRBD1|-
CASSGQGNYGYTF
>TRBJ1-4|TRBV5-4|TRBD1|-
CASSSPGTGGTNEKLFF
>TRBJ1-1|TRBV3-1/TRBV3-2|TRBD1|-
CASSQAIGGSKAFF
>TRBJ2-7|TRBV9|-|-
CASSASPDATYEQYF
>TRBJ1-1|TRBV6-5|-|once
CAGKGGGRTEAFF
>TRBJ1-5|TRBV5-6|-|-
CASSFFGQPQHF
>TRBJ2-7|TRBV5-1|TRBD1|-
CASSQTGGYEQYF
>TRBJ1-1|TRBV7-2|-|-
CASSADRLNTEAFF
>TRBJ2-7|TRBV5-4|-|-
CASSLEVHYEQYF